This T cell receptor beta chain emerged from a study of T cell responses to AZD1222 COVID-19 vaccine. The study's findings and limits: The study found Spike-specific TCR breadth and depth rose after two AZD1222 doses. Reportedly, close to half of spike-specific TCRs are directed against unmutated variant regions.

Some clones are missing from TCRdb's copy, which holds only in-frame ones; the method was immunoSEQ multiplex PCR. The sample comprises over 120,000 clones, under 95% of which are singletons, and about 1.9% rests with the top ten. The CDR3 length is 15 residues. CDR1 is SGHRS, CDR2 YFSETQ, per germline. V was cut by 3 bases and J by 8 bases, with 20 bases left in between. As for this clone: No antigen is known for it.

V gene TRBV5-1 combines with J gene TRBJ1-2, with D possibly TRBD1 on 5 matching bases. The receptor comes from an adult in good health. The sample in question was peripheral blood, obtained on day 0 of AZD1222 vaccination. The CDR3 loop reads CASSSLGDVGQGYTF. The CDR3 nucleotides are TGCGCCAGCAGCTCTCTCGGGGACGTGGGTCAAGGCTACACCTTC. Complete variable domain (other parts from reference TRBV5-1 and TRBJ1-2): KAGVTQTPRYLIKTRGQQVTLSCSPISGHRSVSWYQQTPGQGLQFLFEYFSETQRNKGNFPGRFSGRQFSNSRSEMNVSTLELGDSALYLCASSSLGDVGQGYTFGSGTRLTVV.